One and the same sample provided the 19 T cell receptor beta chains below, sequenced in a study of fetal regulatory T cell absence and autoimmunity. Libraries were prepared by immunoSEQ multiplex PCR; TCRdb keeps only in-frame clonotypes and omits some of them. The sample records 45,000 to 50,000 clones, about four fifths being singletons. Sequenced input: cord blood. These TCRs come from a newborn boy with IPEX syndrome.

The J gene is TRBJ1-3, the V gene TRBV6-1; D is perhaps TRBD1 (5 bases). The CDR3 totals 14 residues. V was cut by 4 bases and J by 4 bases, with 11 bases left in between. Germline-derived CDR1 and CDR2 are MNHNS and SASEGT. The chain's CDR3 is CASSAWDGGNTIYF. Here the CDR3 DNA reads TGTGCCAGCAGTGCGTGGGACGGCGGAAACACCATATATTTT.

V usage is TRBV18 and J usage is TRBJ2-2, with 12 nucleotides matching TRBD2. The V gene end was trimmed by 3 bases and the J gene end by 4 bases; junction bases not matched to a gene: 6. The CDR3 runs 17 residues. The germline CDR1 and CDR2 sequences are KGHSH and LQKENI. CDR3 loop: CASSPSSGRAATGELFF. CDR3 DNA: TGTGCCAGCTCACCTTCTAGCGGGAGGGCCGCCACCGGGGAGCTGTTTTTT.

The chain links TRBV18 to TRBJ2-5; D unresolved. V was cut by 1 base and J by 5 bases, with 2 bases left in between. CDR1 and CDR2 (germline): KGHSH, LQKENI. CDR3 size: 11 residues. CDR3 sequence reads: CASSPLETQYF. The CDR3 nucleotides read TGTGCCAGCTCACCACTGGAGACCCAGTACTTC.

This clone was seen once. This chain joins TRBV13 and TRBJ1-3; TRBD1 is a possible D gene (5 bases). Trimming left V 2 bases short and J 2 bases short, with 13 bases between. The CDR3 covers 16 residues. CDR1 and CDR2 from the germline V gene are PRHDT and FYEKMQ (reference sequence). The CDR3 protein is CASSLMVGAPGNTIYF. The CDR3 coding sequence is TGTGCCAGCAGCTTAATGGTCGGGGCCCCTGGAAACACCATATATTTT.

The chain carries TRBV4-1 and TRBJ2-7; 10 bases are a match to TRBD2. Germline CDR1 reads MGHRA; CDR2 reads YSYEKL. The V gene end was trimmed by 4 bases and the J gene end by 4 bases; junction bases not matched to a gene: 10. The CDR3 covers 16 residues. The CDR3 region has the DNA TGCGCCAGCAGCCCTAATGTAGCGGGGGGTAGTTACGAGCAGTACTTC. Its translation is CASSPNVAGGSYEQYF.

The CDR3 DNA is TGTGCCAGCAGCCCTGCTAGCGGGAGGGCCACCAATGAGCAGTTCTTC. Translating gives CASSPASGRATNEQFF. V is TRBV4-2 and J is TRBJ2-1; the match to TRBD2 covers 12 bases. Germline CDR1 LGHNA, CDR2 YNFKEQ. V shed 4 bases and J 6 bases; nucleotides not matched to a gene: 7. The CDR3 totals 16 residues.

V usage is TRBV10-3 and J usage is TRBJ2-2; 7 bases agree with TRBD2. The ends lost 3 bases at V and 6 bases at J; junction bases unmatched: 4. The CDR3 totals 14 residues. Per germline, CDR1 ENHRY and CDR2 SYGVKD. The DNA for the CDR3 is TGTGCCATCAGTGAAAGGCGGGAGTCCGGGGAGCTGTTTTTT. Translated: CAISERRESGELFF.

The chain has TRBV7-2 and TRBJ2-3, with a tentative D call TRBD2 (6 bases). The CDR3 has 15 amino acids. Between the trimmed V and J ends, which lost 1 base and 1 base, there was a span of 9 bases. Germline V gene lookup returns CDR1 SGHTA and CDR2 FQGNSA. The CDR3, as DNA: TGTGCCAGCAGCTTAGGGTGGGGGGGCACAGATACGCAGTATTTT. It specifies CASSLGWGGTDTQYF. The variable domain in full, completed from reference TRBV7-2 and TRBJ2-3, reads GAGVSQSPSNKVTEKGKDVELRCDPISGHTALYWYRQSLGQGLEFLIYFQGNSAPDKSGLPSDRFSAERTGGSVSTLTIQRTQQEDSAVYLCASSLGWGGTDTQYFGPGTRLTVL.

The chain uses TRBV27 and TRBJ2-3; 9 bases map to TRBD2. The CDR3 consists of 14 residues. The V segment lost 2 bases and the J segment 11 bases; nucleotides outside the gene matches: 8. Germline V gives CDR1 MNHEY, CDR2 SMNVEV (reference sequence). The CDR3 here is CASSLRGGADGQYF. Here the CDR3 DNA reads TGTGCCAGCAGTTTACGCGGGGGGGCCGACGGGCAGTATTTT.

The chain couples TRBV7-9 to TRBJ2-2; TRBD2 matches 9 bases. CDR1 SEHNR and CDR2 FQNEAQ come from the germline V gene (reference sequence). This CDR3 has 19 amino acids. V dropped 6 bases and J dropped 0; count of bases not matched to a gene: 14. CDR3 region: CASSFRSSGGTANTGELFF. The CDR3 nucleotides are TGTGCCAGCAGTTTCAGGTCCAGCGGGGGGACCGCGAACACCGGGGAGCTGTTTTTT.

This chain joins TRBV6-5 and TRBJ1-3; D might be TRBD1 (6 bases). V gave up 0 bases and J gave up 4 bases, with 13 bases separating them. CDR3 length: 16 residues. The germline V gene has CDR1 MNHEY and CDR2 SVGAGI. Here the CDR3 DNA reads TGTGCCAGCAGTTACTCCCGTACAGGGCCCGGAAACACCATATATTTT. Its protein product is CASSYSRTGPGNTIYF.

This clone has only a few counts. The J gene is TRBJ1-2, the V gene TRBV19; possible D gene TRBD1, 6 bases. Trimming cost V 0 bases and J 3 bases, with 11 bases left between them. This CDR3 is built from 15 residues. Germline-derived CDR1 and CDR2 are LNHDA and SQIVND (reference sequence). The CDR3 protein is CASSIDTGPYYGYTF. DNA of the CDR3: TGTGCCAGTAGTATAGATACAGGGCCCTACTATGGCTACACCTTC.

This clone is a singleton in its sample. CDR3: CASGRDSLGADTQYF. In DNA form, the CDR3 reads TGTGCTAGTGGCCGGGACTCCCTGGGCGCAGATACGCAGTATTTT. J is TRBJ2-3 and V is TRBV12-5; a weak D match, TRBD2 (6 bases). Trimming cost V 6 bases and J 4 bases, with 17 bases left between them. This CDR3 has 15 amino acids. Looked up from germline, CDR1 is LGHNT and CDR2 is FRNRAP. Full variable domain (remainder filled in from reference TRBV12-5 and TRBJ2-3): DARVTQTPRHKVTEMGQEVTMRCQPILGHNTVFWYRQTMMQGLELLAYFRNRAPLDDSGMPKDRFSAEMPDATLATLKIQPSEPRDSAVYFCASGRDSLGADTQYFGPGTRLTVL.

This clone was recorded a few times. The J gene is TRBJ2-7, the V gene TRBV11-2; maybe TRBD2 (5 bases). Germline V gives CDR1 SGHAT, CDR2 FQNNGV. The V end was cut by 5 bases, the J end by 7 bases, with 9 bases between. This CDR3 has 11 amino acids. CDR3 sequence reads: CASSPSWEQYF. The CDR3 region has the DNA TGTGCCAGCAGCCCTAGCTGGGAGCAGTACTTC.

This clone was observed a few times. The J gene is TRBJ1-3, the V gene TRBV2; D is perhaps TRBD1 (6 bases). The germline V and J ends were trimmed by 6 bases and 0 bases, with 9 bases remaining between them. The CDR3 has 14 amino acids. Germline CDR1 is SNHLY and CDR2 is FYNNEI. The CDR3 is CASRWDISGNTIYF. The CDR3 nucleotides read TGTGCCAGCAGATGGGACATCTCTGGAAACACCATATATTTT.

This chain connects TRBV12-5 to TRBJ1-1; tentative D call: TRBD1 (6 bases). This CDR3 is 18 amino acids long. V shed 4 bases and J shed 1 base, with 22 bases lying between them. Per germline, CDR1 LGHNT and CDR2 FRNRAP. The CDR3 is CASGWGGGLEGRNTEAFF. The CDR3 region has the DNA TGTGCTAGTGGTTGGGGCGGGGGGCTGGAAGGTAGGAACACTGAAGCTTTCTTT. The variable domain in full, with the rest retrieved from reference TRBV12-5 and TRBJ1-1, is DARVTQTPRHKVTEMGQEVTMRCQPILGHNTVFWYRQTMMQGLELLAYFRNRAPLDDSGMPKDRFSAEMPDATLATLKIQPSEPRDSAVYFCASGWGGGLEGRNTEAFFGQGTRLTVV.

For this clone: Compared with germline, one end of the junction differs, possibly owing to a read error. The genes are TRBV6-5 and TRBJ1-4; no clear D gene. The CDR3 has 13 residues. Germline CDR1 is MNHEY and CDR2 is SVGAGI. The CDR3 is CASSSRSLGILIF. DNA of the CDR3: TGTGCCAGCAGTTCCAGGAGCCTCGGGATCCTGATTTTT.

The chain recombines TRBV23-1 with TRBJ1-2; TRBD1 matches at 11 bases. TRBV23-1 is marked as an open reading frame, function uncertain. The trim removed 10 bases at V and 2 bases at J, leaving 6 bases unmatched. The CDR3 spans 14 residues. As DNA, the CDR3 is TGCGCCAACTCGGACAGGGGGCCAAACTATGGCTACACCTTC. Protein product: CANSDRGPNYGYTF.

The gene calls are TRBV19 and TRBJ2-2; D gene ambiguous. This CDR3 region has 13 residues. Trimming cost V 4 bases and J 3 bases, with 6 bases left between them. The germline V gene encodes CDR1 LNHDA and CDR2 SQIVND (reference sequence). CDR3 sequence reads: CASSRSYTGELFF. The CDR3 DNA follows: TGTGCCAGTAGTAGGTCCTACACCGGGGAGCTGTTTTTT.